Below, 15 T cell receptor beta chains from the same sample are listed, as sequenced in a study of T cell responses to AZD1222 COVID-19 vaccine. The method was immunoSEQ multiplex PCR; TCRdb's version includes in-frame clones alone and lacks a portion of them. This sample carries roughly 180,000 clones, about nine tenths of them seen once, and the ten largest clones take under 2%. This material consisted of peripheral blood, taken 28 days after the second AZD1222 dose. Receptors were obtained from an adult who received the AZD1222 COVID-19 vaccine.

This clone was counted a single time. CDR3 coding DNA: TGTGCCAGCAGCTTAGACAGGGGTGGAACTGAAGCTTTCTTT. It encodes CASSLDRGGTEAFF. The chain is built from TRBV7-9 and TRBJ1-1; 7 bases align to TRBD1. Trimming took 1 base from V and 5 from J; bases not matched to a gene: 4. The CDR3 extends over 14 amino acids. Germline values: CDR1 SEHNR, CDR2 FQNEAQ (reference sequence).

The rearrangement links TRBV20-1 to TRBJ1-5; no reliable D call. The CDR3 contains 16 residues. Germline loops: CDR1 DFQATT, CDR2 SNEGSKA (reference sequence). The V gene lost 3 bases and the J gene lost 0 bases, with 15 bases spanning the gap. CDR3 loop: CSASELGAYSNQPQHF. The CDR3 region has the DNA TGCAGTGCTAGTGAGTTGGGAGCTTATAGCAATCAGCCCCAGCATTTT.

This clone is a singleton in its sample. V is TRBV10-3 and J is TRBJ2-1; 15 positions match TRBD2. V shed 4 bases, J shed 5 bases, and the junction held 12 bases outside the gene matches. The CDR3 has 19 amino acids. Per germline, CDR1 ENHRY and CDR2 SYGVKD. CDR3 coding DNA: TGTGCCATCAGTGCCCCTAGCCTGGGACTAGCGGGAGGAAACAATGAGCAGTTCTTC. Residues: CAISAPSLGLAGGNNEQFF.

This chain links TRBV3-1 (or the pseudogene TRBV3-2) with TRBJ1-3; D may be TRBD1 (6 bases). CDR1 is LGHDT and CDR2 is YNNKEL in the germline V gene (reference sequence). The V end lost 5 bases, the J end lost 0 bases, and 17 bases lay between the germline ends. This CDR3 is 17 amino acids long. CDR3 amino acids: CASSRQPTGNSGNTIYF. Here the CDR3 DNA reads TGTGCCAGCAGCAGACAACCGACAGGAAACTCTGGAAACACCATATATTTT.

The chain carries TRBV4-1 and TRBJ1-4; a weak D match, TRBD1 (6 bases). CDR1 and CDR2 from the germline V gene are MGHRA and YSYEKL. The CDR3 is 14 amino acids. Trimming stripped 0 bases from V and 8 bases from J, with 10 bases between. CDR3 DNA: TGCGCCAGCAGCCAAGATGGACAGCGGGAAAAACTGTTTTTT. Residues: CASSQDGQREKLFF.

The V call is TRBV6-2 or TRBV6-3, the J call TRBJ2-7; D is possibly TRBD1 (6 bases). The length of the CDR3 is 14 residues. Germline CDR1 is MNHEY and CDR2 is SVGEGT. Trimming shortened V by 4 bases and J by 6 bases, and 16 bases separated the two germline ends. This CDR3 is CASSSGHPLGEQYF. The CDR3 DNA follows: TGTGCCAGCAGTTCGGGACACCCTTTGGGCGAGCAGTACTTC.

CDR3 DNA: TGCGCCAGCAGCCCCAGGGCGGTGGGTCCGAGGCAGCCCCAGCATTTT. It translates to CASSPRAVGPRQPQHF. This chain joins TRBV4-3 and TRBJ1-5, with TRBD1 as a possible D gene (5 bases). Germline CDR1 reads LGHNA; CDR2 reads YSLEER. The CDR3 is 16 residues long. V was cut by 4 bases and J by 7 bases, with 20 bases left in between.

The genes are TRBV11-1 and TRBJ2-1, with a weak D call TRBD2 (6 bases). The germline V and J ends were trimmed by 5 bases and 1 base, with 9 bases remaining between them. Germline V gene sequence: CDR1 SGHAT, CDR2 FQDESV (reference sequence). This CDR3 region has 14 residues. CDR3 DNA sequence: TGTGCCAGCAGCCCCCGGGAGTCCTACAATGAGCAGTTCTTC. Protein sequence: CASSPRESYNEQFF.

The chain employs TRBV5-1 and TRBJ2-7; TRBD2 agrees at 8 bases. Trimming at V came to 1 base and at J to 1 base, leaving 13 bases not matched to a gene. The germline CDR1 and CDR2 sequences are SGHRS and YFSETQ. The CDR3 consists of 18 residues. The CDR3 sequence: CASSLRSRTSQISYEQYF. The CDR3 bases are TGCGCCAGCAGCTTGCGGTCGAGGACTAGCCAAATATCCTACGAGCAGTACTTC.

The chain is built from TRBV18 and TRBJ1-1; D is possibly TRBD1 (6 bases). The CDR3 is 16 residues long. Germline lookup yields CDR1 KGHSH and CDR2 LQKENI. Between the trimmed V and J ends, which lost 2 bases and 1 base, there was a span of 14 bases. The chain's CDR3 is CASSPVITGPNTEAFF. The DNA of the CDR3 is TGTGCCAGCTCACCAGTCATCACAGGGCCGAACACTGAAGCTTTCTTT. The entire variable domain, with the rest obtained from reference TRBV18 and TRBJ1-1, is as follows: NAGVMQNPRHLVRRRGQEARLRCSPMKGHSHVYWYRQLPEEGLKFMVYLQKENIIDESGMPKERFSAEFPKEGPSILRIQQVVRGDSAAYFCASSPVITGPNTEAFFGQGTRLTVV.

The chain recombines TRBV6-5 with TRBJ2-7; 8 nucleotides agree with TRBD1. Germline V gene data show CDR1 as MNHEY and CDR2 as SVGAGI. The CDR3 is 15 residues long. The trim removed 7 bases at V and 3 bases at J, leaving 11 bases unmatched. This CDR3 is CASMGTGTGDYEQYF. Here the CDR3 DNA reads TGTGCCAGCATGGGGACCGGGACAGGCGACTACGAGCAGTACTTC.

The rearrangement links TRBV4-3 to TRBJ1-5; D unclear. V shed 0 bases and J shed 7 bases, with 16 bases lying between them. The length of the CDR3 is 16 residues. Looked up from germline, CDR1 is LGHNA and CDR2 is YSLEER. CDR3 DNA: TGCGCCAGCAGCCAAGATCGCGGCTCGGGCGGGCAGCCCCAGCATTTT. It is translated as CASSQDRGSGGQPQHF.

This chain connects TRBV19 to TRBJ1-5; 9 bases are a match to TRBD1. With V trimmed by 3 bases and J by 6 bases, 3 bases remained unmatched. This CDR3 has 14 amino acids. Germline lookup yields CDR1 LNHDA and CDR2 SQIVND (reference sequence). CDR3 nucleotide sequence: TGTGCCAGTAGTATGCGGACAGGGGTTCAGCCCCAGCATTTT. This translates into CASSMRTGVQPQHF.

The J gene is TRBJ1-5, the V gene TRBV5-5, with 7 bases lining up with TRBD1. The junction had 12 bases not matched to a gene; V was cut back by 4 bases and J by 8 bases. This CDR3 is built from 15 residues. Germline lookup yields CDR1 SGHKS and CDR2 YYEKEE (reference sequence). In nucleotides, the CDR3 is TGTGCCAGCAGCCCGGGGGAGGGGGCAAGGGAGCCCCAGCATTTT. Translating gives CASSPGEGAREPQHF.

The chain's CDR3 is CASSLEGRSTDTQYF. The CDR3 nucleotides are TGCGCCAGCAGCTTGGAGGGCAGGTCCACAGATACGCAGTATTTT. The gene calls are TRBV5-1 and TRBJ2-3; D remains unclear. The CDR3 contains 15 residues. CDR1 and CDR2 from the germline V gene are SGHRS and YFSETQ. Trimming removed 0 bases from V and 2 bases from J, with 10 bases in between.